A selection of T cell receptor beta chains follows, all from one sample in a study of cytotoxic CD8 clonotypes in ibrutinib-treated CLL. The data were produced by immunoSEQ multiplex PCR, yet TCRdb's version contains in-frame clones alone and is incomplete. Of 250,000 to 350,000 clones listed, approximately 79% are singletons. This material consisted of PBMCs, taken at disease progression, from a patient treated with ibrutinib. The receptors were gathered from a human donor with chronic lymphocytic leukemia. CDR3s include the opening cysteine and the closing phenylalanine or tryptophan. D genes are given only for firm matches. Clone size is not always given. Where it is, it says once, few, many or a class for expanded clones.

clone size,D gene,V gene,J gene,CDR3 DNA,CDR3 protein
.,.,TRBV6-5,TRBJ2-7,TGTGCCAGCAGGGCGAGATACCACTACGAGCAGTACTTC,CASRARYHYEQYF
once,.,TRBV6-5,TRBJ2-7,TGTGCCAGCAGTTCGACAGCTAAGCATTACGAGCAGTACTTC,CASSSTAKHYEQYF
.,TRBD1,TRBV18,TRBJ1-5,TGTGCCAGCTCCCGACAGGGTTCCAGCAATCAGCCCCAGCATTTT,CASSRQGSSNQPQHF
.,.,TRBV5-4,TRBJ2-1,TGTGCCAGCAGCTCCACCGGGACATGGGGCTACAATGAGCAGTTCTTC,CASSSTGTWGYNEQFF
.,TRBD2,TRBV7-2,TRBJ2-6,TGTGCCAGCAGCTTCCTAGCGGGAAGCTCTGGGGCCAACGTCCTGACTTTC,CASSFLAGSSGANVLTF
.,.,TRBV6-5,TRBJ1-5,TGTGCCAGCAGTTACTCGGGGGGGAGTCAGCCCCAGCATTTT,CASSYSGGSQPQHF
.,TRBD2,TRBV7-9,TRBJ2-7,TGTGCCAGCAGCACCTCCTCTACTAGCGGGAGGCAGTACTTC,CASSTSSTSGRQYF
.,.,TRBV15,TRBJ2-5,TGTGCCACCAGCAAGGCCAGCGGGCAAGAGACCCAGTACTTC,CATSKASGQETQYF
.,TRBD1,TRBV7-8,TRBJ1-3,TGTGCCAGCAGCCGGACAGGGGGCGGAAACACCATATATTTT,CASSRTGGGNTIYF
few,.,TRBV5-1,TRBJ2-7,TGCGCCAGCAGCTTGGTAGGGGGGGACTCCTACGAGCAGTACTTC,CASSLVGGDSYEQYF
.,.,TRBV25-1,TRBJ1-1,TGTGCCAGCAGTGAATATTTCGGTGGGACTGAAGCTTTCTTT,CASSEYFGGTEAFF
.,.,TRBV13,TRBJ2-5,TGTGCCAGCAGCTGGGGGACGGAAGAGACCCAGTACTTC,CASSWGTEETQYF
.,.,TRBV30,TRBJ2-3,TGTGCCTGGAGTGTACTGGGATCCGGGACCAGCACAGATACGCAGTATTTT,CAWSVLGSGTSTDTQYF
few,.,TRBV4-1,TRBJ2-3,TGCGCCAGCAGCCAGGGGGGCGTAGGGTCGCAGTATTTT,CASSQGGVGSQYF
.,TRBD2,TRBV6-5,TRBJ2-7,TGTGCCAGCAGTTACTCAGAGCGGGGGACCTACGAGCAGTACTTC,CASSYSERGTYEQYF
.,TRBD1,TRBV7-2,TRBJ1-4,TGTGCCAGCAGCTTGTTACGGACAGGGAGGGAAAAACTGTTTTTT,CASSLLRTGREKLFF
few,.,TRBV6-4,TRBJ2-3,TGTGCCAGCAGTGTACTTGCGCGGTTACCCACAGATACGCAGTATTTT,CASSVLARLPTDTQYF
few,.,TRBV27,TRBJ1-6,TGTGCCAGCAGCTTAAGCTGGGCAGGGAGGTCACCCCTCCACTTT,CASSLSWAGRSPLHF
.,.,TRBV5-4,TRBJ2-3,TGTGCCAGCAGCGTGCCAGCCGGCGATACGCAGTATTTT,CASSVPAGDTQYF
once,.,TRBV18,TRBJ1-1,TGTGCCAGCTCACCGACAGGAACCATGAACACTGAAGCTTTCTTT,CASSPTGTMNTEAFF
.,.,TRBV4-1,TRBJ2-7,TGCGCCAGCAGCCAGCCAGGTGGGAGAGCCTACGAGCAGTACTTC,CASSQPGGRAYEQYF
.,.,TRBV6-5,TRBJ1-1,TGTGCCAGCAGTTACGGGACGTGGCCGAACACTGAAGCTTTCTTT,CASSYGTWPNTEAFF
.,TRBD1,TRBV6-6,TRBJ2-5,TGTGCCAGCAGGTCCGGGACAGTACAAGAGACCCAGTACTTC,CASRSGTVQETQYF
.,.,TRBV11-3,TRBJ2-5,TGTGCCAGCAGCTTAGGCTTCACACGGGGGCAAGAGACCCAGTACTTC,CASSLGFTRGQETQYF
.,.,TRBV2,TRBJ2-5,TGTGCCAGCAGGCCAGGGTCGCGGGCCCAGTACTTC,CASRPGSRAQYF
.,TRBD1,TRBV15,TRBJ1-5,TGTGCCACCAGCAAGGACAGGGGCAATCAGCCCCAGCATTTT,CATSKDRGNQPQHF
once,TRBD2,TRBV29-1,TRBJ2-1,TGCAGCGTTGAGGTAGCGGGAGGGCCGAGTGAGCAGTTCTTC,CSVEVAGGPSEQFF
.,TRBD1,TRBV2,TRBJ2-7,TGTGCCAGCATAGACAGGGTCTCCTACGAGCAGTACTTC,CASIDRVSYEQYF
.,TRBD1,TRBV19,TRBJ1-2,TGTGCCAGTAACGTCTTCGGGACAGGGGGCTATGGCTACACCTTC,CASNVFGTGGYGYTF
.,.,TRBV7-8,TRBJ2-5,TGTGCCAGCAGCACCAGGGATTCGGAAGAGACCCAGTACTTC,CASSTRDSEETQYF
.,.,TRBV27,TRBJ1-2,TGTGCCAGCAGTTTAAGTGGGGAGTCATATGGCTACACCTTC,CASSLSGESYGYTF
.,TRBD1,TRBV19,TRBJ2-1,TGTGCCAGTGTTGACAGGGGCTACAATGAGCAGTTCTTC,CASVDRGYNEQFF
.,.,TRBV7-9,TRBJ2-1,TGTGCCAGCAGCTTTGTAGGGTCCTACAATGAGCAGTTCTTC,CASSFVGSYNEQFF
.,.,TRBV28,TRBJ1-2,TGTGCCAGCAGTTTACCAGGAGACCTCCCTCACTATGGCTACACCTTC,CASSLPGDLPHYGYTF
.,TRBD1,TRBV2,TRBJ1-2,TGTGCCAGCGCCAGACAGGGGGTCCACTATGGCTACACCTTC,CASARQGVHYGYTF
few,.,TRBV4-3,TRBJ1-3,TGCGCCAGCAGCCAAGATCAGACACTTGGAAACACCATATATTTT,CASSQDQTLGNTIYF
.,TRBD2,TRBV27,TRBJ2-7,TGTGCCAGCAGTCAAAGACTAGCGGGTACCTACGAGCAGTACTTC,CASSQRLAGTYEQYF
.,.,TRBV29-1,TRBJ2-5,TGCAGCGTAGGTACCCTCCCCGAAGAGACCCAGTACTTC,CSVGTLPEETQYF
.,.,TRBV19,TRBJ1-5,TGTGCCAGTAGTCCTCCCGGGACACATCAGCCCCAGCATTTT,CASSPPGTHQPQHF
.,TRBD2,TRBV5-1,TRBJ2-7,TGCGCCAGCAGCTTGATTCAGGGTAAAGCGGGGGACGAGCAGTACTTC,CASSLIQGKAGDEQYF
.,TRBD2,TRBV7-2,TRBJ2-7,TGTGCCAGCAGCAAGGGACTAGCGCTCTACGAGCAGTACTTC,CASSKGLALYEQYF
.,TRBD1,TRBV4-2,TRBJ2-7,TGTGCCAGCAGCGCCAGCAGGGGGCGTGAGCAGTACTTC,CASSASRGREQYF
.,TRBD1,TRBV7-6,TRBJ1-3,TGTGCCAGCAGCTTAAGACAGGGGGTCGCTGGAAACACCATATATTTT,CASSLRQGVAGNTIYF
.,TRBD1,TRBV6-5,TRBJ2-7,TGTGCCAGCAGCCACAGGGGATCCTACGAGCAGTACTTC,CASSHRGSYEQYF
.,.,TRBV6-6,TRBJ1-5,TGTGCCAGCATCGCCGGGGGGATGGGCAATCAGCCCCAGCATTTT,CASIAGGMGNQPQHF
.,.,TRBV28,TRBJ1-2,TGTGCCAGCAGTACTCTCCGGGACGGCCTAAATGGCTACACCTTC,CASSTLRDGLNGYTF
.,.,TRBV5-4,TRBJ2-7,TGTGCCAGCAGCCCTGAAGTTCGGGCCTACGAGCAGTACTTC,CASSPEVRAYEQYF
.,.,TRBV12-5,TRBJ2-7,TGTGCTAGTGGTTCCCACGGGAGCTCCTACGAGCAGTACTTC,CASGSHGSSYEQYF
.,.,TRBV11-3,TRBJ2-1,TGTGCCAGCAGCTTAGGCCAGGGCGCCTACAATGAGCAGTTCTTC,CASSLGQGAYNEQFF
.,TRBD1,TRBV9,TRBJ2-7,TGTGCCAGCAGCGTAGACAGGGGGCCAGGCGAGCAGTACTTC,CASSVDRGPGEQYF
.,.,TRBV2,TRBJ2-2,TGTGCCAGCAGTGAAGTCGGGGAGCTGTTTTTT,CASSEVGELFF
.,.,TRBV7-9,TRBJ1-5,TGTGCCAGCAGCTCGGGGGGCAATCAGCCCCAGCATTTT,CASSSGGNQPQHF
.,.,TRBV9,TRBJ1-5,TGTGCCAGCAGGTCTAACGGGGACCAAGGCGATCAGCCCCAGCATTTT,CASRSNGDQGDQPQHF
few,.,TRBV6-5,TRBJ2-2,TGTGCCAGCAGTTCCCCCCCGGGATGGACCGGGGAGCTGTTTTTT,CASSSPPGWTGELFF
.,.,TRBV20-1,TRBJ2-1,TGCAGTGCAAGGTCGTACAATAAGCAGTTCTTC,CSARSYNKQFF
once,.,TRBV28,TRBJ2-1,TGTGCCAGCAGTGCCCCCCCAAGTCCAGGGGTCCCCGAGCAGTTCTTC,CASSAPPSPGVPEQFF
.,.,TRBV27,TRBJ1-3,TGTGCCAGCAGCCTTCTCCCCCCCGGGAGCTCTGGAAACACCATATATTTT,CASSLLPPGSSGNTIYF
.,TRBD1,TRBV4-1,TRBJ2-2,TGCGCCAGCAGCCAAAGGAAGGGGGCAAGTAACACCGGGGAGCTGTTTTTT,CASSQRKGASNTGELFF
.,TRBD2,TRBV6-6,TRBJ2-1,TGTGCCAGCACCAGGACTAGCGGGTCCTACAATGAGCAGTTCTTC,CASTRTSGSYNEQFF
.,TRBD1,TRBV18,TRBJ2-7,TGTGCCAGCTCACCAGCCGACAGGGGAGCCTACGAGCAGTACTTC,CASSPADRGAYEQYF